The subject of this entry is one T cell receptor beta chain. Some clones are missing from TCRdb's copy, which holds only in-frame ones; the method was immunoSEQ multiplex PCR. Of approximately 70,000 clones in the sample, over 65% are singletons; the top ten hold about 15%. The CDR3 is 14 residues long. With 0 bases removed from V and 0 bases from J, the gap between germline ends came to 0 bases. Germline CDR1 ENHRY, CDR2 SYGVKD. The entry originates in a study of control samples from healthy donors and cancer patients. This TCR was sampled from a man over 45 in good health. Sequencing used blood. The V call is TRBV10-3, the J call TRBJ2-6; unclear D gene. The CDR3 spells CAISESSGANVLTF. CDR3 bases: TGTGCCATCAGTGAGTCCTCTGGGGCCAACGTCCTGACTTTC.